The present TCR beta chain was sequenced within a study of regulatory T cells in long-lasting Graves disease. This clonotype was detected many times. Unmatched junction bases numbered 4, after V lost 6 bases and J lost 1 base. CDR3 length: 15 amino acids. The germline CDR1 and CDR2 sequences are MNHEY and SMNVEV (reference sequence). iRepertoire HTBI primers and Arm-PCR of CDR3 regions built TCR beta libraries. TCRdb processed the multiplex PCR reads anew with MiXCR; each CDR3 protein has one entry. Altogether about 520,000 distinct CDR3 sequences are present, around 12% being singletons, with the ten largest covering more than 8%. As for time point: newly diagnosed GD, antithyroid drugs for less than 3 months. RNA isolated from PBMCs was used to make the TCR library. Separately, the same data were catalogued under a study of T cells in Graves' hyperthyroidism and ophthalmopathy. Per that study: The HTBI primer set served for first-round RT-PCR of the TCR CDR3.

The clonotype comes from a woman between 25 and 40 years old with Graves disease. This sample comprised peripheral blood mononuclear cells (PBMCs), obtained at new diagnosis, from a patient treated with antithyroid drugs. The chain employs TRBV27 and TRBJ2-1; 9 bases are a match to TRBD2. DNA for the CDR3: TGTGCCAGCAGCTCGCTAGCGGGGTCCTACAATGAGCAGTTCTTC. Translation gives CASSSLAGSYNEQFF.